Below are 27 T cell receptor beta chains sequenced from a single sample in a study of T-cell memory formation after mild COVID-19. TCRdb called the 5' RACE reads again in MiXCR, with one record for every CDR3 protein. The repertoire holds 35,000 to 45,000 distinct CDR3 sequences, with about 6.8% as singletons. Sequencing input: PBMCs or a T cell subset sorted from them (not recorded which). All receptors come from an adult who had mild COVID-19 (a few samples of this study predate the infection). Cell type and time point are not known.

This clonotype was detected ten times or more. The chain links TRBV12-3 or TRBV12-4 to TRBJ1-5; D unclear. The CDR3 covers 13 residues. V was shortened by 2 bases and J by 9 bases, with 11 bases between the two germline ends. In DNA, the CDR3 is TGTGCCAGCAGTTTACGCCCGGAGGGGCCCCAGCATTTT. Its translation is CASSLRPEGPQHF.

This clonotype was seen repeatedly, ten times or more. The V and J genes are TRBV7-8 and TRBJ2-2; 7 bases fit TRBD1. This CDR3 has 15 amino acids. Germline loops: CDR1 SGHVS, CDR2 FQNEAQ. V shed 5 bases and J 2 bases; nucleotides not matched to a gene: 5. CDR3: CASSVRDSNTGELFF. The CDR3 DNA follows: TGTGCCAGCAGCGTTCGGGACAGTAACACCGGGGAGCTGTTTTTT.

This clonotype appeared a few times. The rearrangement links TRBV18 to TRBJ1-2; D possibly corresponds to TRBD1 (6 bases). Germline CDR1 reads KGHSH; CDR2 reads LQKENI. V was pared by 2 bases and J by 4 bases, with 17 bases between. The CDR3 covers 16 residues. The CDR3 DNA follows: TGTGCCAGCTCACCAGCCACAGGACAGATTAGCTATGGCTACACCTTC. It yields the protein CASSPATGQISYGYTF.

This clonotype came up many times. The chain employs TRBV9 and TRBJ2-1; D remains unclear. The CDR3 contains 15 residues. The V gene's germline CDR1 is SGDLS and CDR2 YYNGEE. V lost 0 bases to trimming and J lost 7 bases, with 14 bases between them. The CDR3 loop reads CASSVAYSEQNEQFF. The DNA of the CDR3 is TGTGCCAGCAGCGTAGCGTACTCGGAGCAGAATGAGCAGTTCTTC.

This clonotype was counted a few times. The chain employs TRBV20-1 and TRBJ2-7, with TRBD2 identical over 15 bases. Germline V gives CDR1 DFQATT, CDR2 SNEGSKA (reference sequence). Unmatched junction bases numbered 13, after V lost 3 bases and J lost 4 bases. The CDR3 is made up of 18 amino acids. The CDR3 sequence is CSARPSGLAGGGWYEQYF. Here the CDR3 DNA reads TGCAGTGCTAGGCCCTCTGGACTAGCGGGGGGGGGTTGGTACGAGCAGTACTTC.

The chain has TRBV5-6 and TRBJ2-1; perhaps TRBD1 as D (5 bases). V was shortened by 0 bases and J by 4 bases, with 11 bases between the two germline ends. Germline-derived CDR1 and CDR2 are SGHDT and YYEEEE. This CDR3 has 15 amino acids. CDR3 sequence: CASSLGQGAYNEQFF. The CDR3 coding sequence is TGTGCCAGCAGCTTGGGGCAGGGTGCGTACAATGAGCAGTTCTTC. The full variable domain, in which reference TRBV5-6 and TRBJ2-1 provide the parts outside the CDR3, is DAGVTQSPTHLIKTRGQQVTLRCSPKSGHDTVSWYQQALGQGPQFIFQYYEEEERQRGNFPDRFSGHQFPNYSSELNVNALLLGDSALYLCASSLGQGAYNEQFFGPGTRLTVL.

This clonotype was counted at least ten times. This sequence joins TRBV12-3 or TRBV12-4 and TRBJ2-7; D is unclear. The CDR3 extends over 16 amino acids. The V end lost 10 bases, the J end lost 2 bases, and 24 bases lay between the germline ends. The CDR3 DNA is TGTGCCACCCCAGCTTATACTGACAACCCGCCCTACGAGCAGTACTTC. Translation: CATPAYTDNPPYEQYF.

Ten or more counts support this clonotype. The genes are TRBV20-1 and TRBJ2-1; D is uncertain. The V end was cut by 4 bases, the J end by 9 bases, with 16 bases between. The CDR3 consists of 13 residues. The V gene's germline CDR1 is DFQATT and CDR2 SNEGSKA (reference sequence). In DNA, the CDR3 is TGCAGTGCTAAACCTTCCCCGCTTAGTGAGCAGTTCTTC. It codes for CSAKPSPLSEQFF.

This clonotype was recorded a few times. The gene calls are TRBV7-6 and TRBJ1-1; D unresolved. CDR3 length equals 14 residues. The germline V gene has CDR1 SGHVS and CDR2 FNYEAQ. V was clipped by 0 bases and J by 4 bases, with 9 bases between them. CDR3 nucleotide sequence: TGTGCCAGCAGCTTAGCGGCAAGTAGCACTGAAGCTTTCTTT. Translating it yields CASSLAASSTEAFF.

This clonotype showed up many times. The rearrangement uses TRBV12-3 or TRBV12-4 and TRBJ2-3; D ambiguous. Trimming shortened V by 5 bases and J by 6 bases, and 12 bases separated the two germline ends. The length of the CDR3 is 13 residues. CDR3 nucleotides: TGTGCCAGCAGTCTCCACGGTATGGATACGCAGTATTTT. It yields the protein CASSLHGMDTQYF.

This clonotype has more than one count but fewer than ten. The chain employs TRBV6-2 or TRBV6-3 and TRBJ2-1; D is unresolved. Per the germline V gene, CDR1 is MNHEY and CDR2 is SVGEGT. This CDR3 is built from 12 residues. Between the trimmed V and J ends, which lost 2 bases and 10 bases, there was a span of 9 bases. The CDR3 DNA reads TGTGCCAGCAGTTACCGTCGCAGAGAGCAGTTCTTC. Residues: CASSYRRREQFF.

The CDR3 bases are TGTGCCAGCTCACCACGCCAGGGGGATCAGCCCCAGCATTTT. This translates into CASSPRQGDQPQHF. This rearrangement joins TRBV18 to TRBJ1-5; the match to TRBD1 covers 7 bases. The germline V gene encodes CDR1 KGHSH and CDR2 LQKENI. This CDR3 has 14 residues. Losses at the gene ends were 1 base for V and 5 bases for J; bases not matched to a gene: 2. Based on the CDR3 plus reference TRBV18 and TRBJ1-5, the full variable domain is NAGVMQNPRHLVRRRGQEARLRCSPMKGHSHVYWYRQLPEEGLKFMVYLQKENIIDESGMPKERFSAEFPKEGPSILRIQQVVRGDSAAYFCASSPRQGDQPQHFGDGTRLSIL.

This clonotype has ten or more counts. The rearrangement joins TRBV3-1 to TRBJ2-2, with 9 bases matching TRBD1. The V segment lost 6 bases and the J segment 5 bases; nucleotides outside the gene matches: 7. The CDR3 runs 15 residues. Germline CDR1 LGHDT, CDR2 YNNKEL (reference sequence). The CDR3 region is CASSRTGAVTGELFF. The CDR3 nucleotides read TGTGCCAGCAGTCGGACAGGGGCCGTTACCGGGGAGCTGTTTTTT.

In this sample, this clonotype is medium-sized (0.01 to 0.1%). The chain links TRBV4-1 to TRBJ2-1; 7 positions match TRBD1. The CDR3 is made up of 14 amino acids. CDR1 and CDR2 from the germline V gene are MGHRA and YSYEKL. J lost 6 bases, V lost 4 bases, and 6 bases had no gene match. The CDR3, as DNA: TGCGCCAGCAGCCCGCGACAGGGAACCAATGAGCAGTTCTTC. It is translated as CASSPRQGTNEQFF.

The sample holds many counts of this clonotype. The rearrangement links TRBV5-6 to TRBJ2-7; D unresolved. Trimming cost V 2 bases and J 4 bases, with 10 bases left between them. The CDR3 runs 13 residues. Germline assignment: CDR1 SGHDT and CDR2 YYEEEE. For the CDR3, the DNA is TGTGCCAGCAGCTTCTCTGGGTCTTACGAGCAGTACTTC. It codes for CASSFSGSYEQYF.

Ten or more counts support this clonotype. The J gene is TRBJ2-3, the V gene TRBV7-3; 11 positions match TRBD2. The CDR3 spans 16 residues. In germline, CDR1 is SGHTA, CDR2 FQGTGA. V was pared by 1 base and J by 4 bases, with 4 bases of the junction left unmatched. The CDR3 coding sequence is TGTGCCAGCAGCTTAAATAGCGGGAGGGTTTCAGATACGCAGTATTTT. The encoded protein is CASSLNSGRVSDTQYF.

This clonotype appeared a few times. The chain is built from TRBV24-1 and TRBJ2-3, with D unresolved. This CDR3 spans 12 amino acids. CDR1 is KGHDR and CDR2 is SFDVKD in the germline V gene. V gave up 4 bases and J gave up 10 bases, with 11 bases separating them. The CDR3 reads CATSDTEFPQYF. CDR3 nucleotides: TGTGCCACCAGTGACACAGAGTTTCCGCAGTATTTT.

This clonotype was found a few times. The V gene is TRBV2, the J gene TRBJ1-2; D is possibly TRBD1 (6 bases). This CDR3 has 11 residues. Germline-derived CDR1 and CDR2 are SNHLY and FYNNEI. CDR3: CTVGATYGYTF. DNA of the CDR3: TGTACTGTGGGGGCCACCTATGGCTACACCTTC.

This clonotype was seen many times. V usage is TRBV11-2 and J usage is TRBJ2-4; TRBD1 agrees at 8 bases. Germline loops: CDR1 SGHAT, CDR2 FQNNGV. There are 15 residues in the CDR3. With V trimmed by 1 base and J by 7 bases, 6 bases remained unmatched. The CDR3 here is CASSLGTGGMNIQYF. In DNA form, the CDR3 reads TGTGCCAGCAGCTTAGGAACAGGGGGTATGAACATTCAGTACTTC.

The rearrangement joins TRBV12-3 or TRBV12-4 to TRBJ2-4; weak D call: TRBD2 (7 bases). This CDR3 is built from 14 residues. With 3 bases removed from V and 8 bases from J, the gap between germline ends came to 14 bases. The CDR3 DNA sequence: TGTGCCAGCAGTTTTAGGGGGGGCCTGGACATTCAGTACTTC. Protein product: CASSFRGGLDIQYF.

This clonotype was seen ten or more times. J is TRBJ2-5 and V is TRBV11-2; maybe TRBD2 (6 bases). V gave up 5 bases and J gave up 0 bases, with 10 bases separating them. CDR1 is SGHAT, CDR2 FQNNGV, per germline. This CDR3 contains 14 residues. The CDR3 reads CASSMGLDQETQYF. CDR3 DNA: TGTGCCAGCAGCATGGGACTGGACCAAGAGACCCAGTACTTC.

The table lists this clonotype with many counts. CDR3 sequence: CASSSGTSGRRSEQFF. In DNA form, the CDR3 reads TGCGCCAGCAGCTCCGGGACTAGCGGGAGGCGGAGTGAGCAGTTCTTC. The V and J genes are TRBV5-1 and TRBJ2-1; 15 positions match TRBD2. After removal of 3 bases from V and 9 bases from J, the junction contained 7 bases not matched to a gene. There are 16 residues in the CDR3. Germline V gives CDR1 SGHRS, CDR2 YFSETQ.

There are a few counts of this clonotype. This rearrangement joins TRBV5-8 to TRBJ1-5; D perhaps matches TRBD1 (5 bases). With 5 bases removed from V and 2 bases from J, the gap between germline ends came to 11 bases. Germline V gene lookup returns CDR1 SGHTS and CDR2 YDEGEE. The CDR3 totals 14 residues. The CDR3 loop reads CASRPGQGNQPQHF. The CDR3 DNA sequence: TGTGCCAGCAGGCCGGGGCAGGGCAATCAGCCCCAGCATTTT.

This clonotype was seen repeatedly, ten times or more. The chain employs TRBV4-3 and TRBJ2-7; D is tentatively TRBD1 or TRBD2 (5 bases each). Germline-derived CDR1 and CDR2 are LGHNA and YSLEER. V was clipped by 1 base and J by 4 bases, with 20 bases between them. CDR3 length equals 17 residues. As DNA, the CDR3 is TGCGCCAGCAGCCAAGGGGCAAGAGGGGCAGGAGTATACGAGCAGTACTTC. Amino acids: CASSQGARGAGVYEQYF.

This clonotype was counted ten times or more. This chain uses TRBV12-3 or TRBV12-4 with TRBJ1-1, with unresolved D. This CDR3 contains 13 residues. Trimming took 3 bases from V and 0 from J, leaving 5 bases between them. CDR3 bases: TGTGCCAGCAGTTTTAGCATGAACACTGAAGCTTTCTTT. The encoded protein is CASSFSMNTEAFF.

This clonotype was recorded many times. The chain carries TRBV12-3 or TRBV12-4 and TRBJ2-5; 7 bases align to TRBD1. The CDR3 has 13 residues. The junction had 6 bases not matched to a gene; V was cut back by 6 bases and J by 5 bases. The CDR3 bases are TGTGCCAGCAGAGACAGGGCGCGGGAGACCCAGTACTTC. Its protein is CASRDRARETQYF.

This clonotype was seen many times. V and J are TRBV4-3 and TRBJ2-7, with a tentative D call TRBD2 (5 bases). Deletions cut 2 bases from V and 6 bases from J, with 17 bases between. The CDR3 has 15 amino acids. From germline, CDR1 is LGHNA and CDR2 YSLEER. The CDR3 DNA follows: TGCGCCAGCAGCCAACACTCTCACTTAGGAGGCGAGCAGTACTTC. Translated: CASSQHSHLGGEQYF.